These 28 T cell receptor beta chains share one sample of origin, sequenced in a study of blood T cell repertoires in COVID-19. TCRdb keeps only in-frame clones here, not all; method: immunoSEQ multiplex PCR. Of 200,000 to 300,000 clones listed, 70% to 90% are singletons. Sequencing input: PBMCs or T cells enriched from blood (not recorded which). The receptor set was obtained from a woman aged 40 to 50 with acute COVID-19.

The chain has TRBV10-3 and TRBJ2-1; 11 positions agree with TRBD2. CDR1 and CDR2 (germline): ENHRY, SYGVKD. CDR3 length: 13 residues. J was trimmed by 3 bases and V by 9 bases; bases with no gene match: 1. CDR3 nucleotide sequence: TGTGCCATAACTAGCGGGAGCTACAATGAGCAGTTCTTC. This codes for CAITSGSYNEQFF.

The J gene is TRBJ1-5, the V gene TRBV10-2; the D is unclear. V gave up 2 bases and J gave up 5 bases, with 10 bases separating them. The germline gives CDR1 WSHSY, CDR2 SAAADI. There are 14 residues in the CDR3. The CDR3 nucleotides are TGCGCCAGCAGTGAGGTGGGGAGTGATCAGCCCCAGCATTTT. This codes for CASSEVGSDQPQHF.

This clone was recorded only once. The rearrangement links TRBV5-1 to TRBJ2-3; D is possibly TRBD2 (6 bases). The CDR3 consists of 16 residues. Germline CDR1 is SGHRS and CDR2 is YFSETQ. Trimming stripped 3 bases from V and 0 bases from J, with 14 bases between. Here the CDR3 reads CASSYGTYSSTDTQYF. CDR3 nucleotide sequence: TGCGCCAGCAGCTACGGGACTTACTCTAGCACAGATACGCAGTATTTT.

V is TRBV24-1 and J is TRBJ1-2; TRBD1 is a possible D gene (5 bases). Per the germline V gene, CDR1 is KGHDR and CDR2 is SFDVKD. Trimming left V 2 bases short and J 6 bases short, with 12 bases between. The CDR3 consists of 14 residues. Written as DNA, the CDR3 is TGTGCCACCAGTGATTCCCGGACAAGGGATGGCTACACCTTC. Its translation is CATSDSRTRDGYTF.

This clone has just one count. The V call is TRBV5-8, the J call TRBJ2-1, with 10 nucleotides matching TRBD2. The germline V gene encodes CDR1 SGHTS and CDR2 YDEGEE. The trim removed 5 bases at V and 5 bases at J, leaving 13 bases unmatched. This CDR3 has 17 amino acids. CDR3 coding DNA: TGTGCCAGCAGGCCCCGTCGGGCTAGCGGGAGTGACAATGAGCAGTTCTTC. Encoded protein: CASRPRRASGSDNEQFF.

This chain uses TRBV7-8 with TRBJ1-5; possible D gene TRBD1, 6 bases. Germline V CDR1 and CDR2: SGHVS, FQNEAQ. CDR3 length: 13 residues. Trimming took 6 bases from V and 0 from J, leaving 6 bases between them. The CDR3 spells CASRQGSNQPQHF. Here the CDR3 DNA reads TGTGCCAGCAGACAGGGTAGCAATCAGCCCCAGCATTTT.

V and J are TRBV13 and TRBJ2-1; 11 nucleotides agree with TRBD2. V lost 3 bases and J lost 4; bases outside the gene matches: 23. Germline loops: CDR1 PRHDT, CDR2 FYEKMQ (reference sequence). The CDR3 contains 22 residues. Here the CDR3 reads CASSFEAPTGLADKGAYNEQFF. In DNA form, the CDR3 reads TGTGCCAGCAGCTTTGAGGCACCCACGGGACTAGCGGATAAGGGGGCTTACAATGAGCAGTTCTTC.

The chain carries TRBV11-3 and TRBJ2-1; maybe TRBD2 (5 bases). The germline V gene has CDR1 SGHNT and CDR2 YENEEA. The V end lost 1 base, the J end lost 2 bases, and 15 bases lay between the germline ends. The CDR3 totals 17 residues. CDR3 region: CASSLAPFGGPYNEQFF. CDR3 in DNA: TGTGCCAGCAGCTTAGCCCCTTTTGGCGGGCCCTACAATGAGCAGTTCTTC. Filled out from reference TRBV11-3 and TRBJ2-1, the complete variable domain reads EAGVVQSPRYKIIEKKQPVAFWCNPISGHNTLYWYLQNLGQGPELLIRYENEEAVDDSQLPKDRFSAERLKGVDSTLKIQPAELGDSAVYLCASSLAPFGGPYNEQFFGPGTRLTVL.

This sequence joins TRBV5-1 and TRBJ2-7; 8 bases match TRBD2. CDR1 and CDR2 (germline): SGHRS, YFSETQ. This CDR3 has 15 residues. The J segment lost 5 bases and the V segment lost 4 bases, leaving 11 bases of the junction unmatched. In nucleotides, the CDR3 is TGCGCCAGCAGCAGGAGCGGGAGACTTAGCGACGAGCAGTACTTC. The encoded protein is CASSRSGRLSDEQYF.

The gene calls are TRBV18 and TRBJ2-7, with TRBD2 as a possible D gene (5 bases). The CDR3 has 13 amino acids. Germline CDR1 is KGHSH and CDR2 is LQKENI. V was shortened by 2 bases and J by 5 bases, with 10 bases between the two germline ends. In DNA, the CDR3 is TGTGCCAGCTCACCAGGGCTAGCCCACGAGCAGTACTTC. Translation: CASSPGLAHEQYF.

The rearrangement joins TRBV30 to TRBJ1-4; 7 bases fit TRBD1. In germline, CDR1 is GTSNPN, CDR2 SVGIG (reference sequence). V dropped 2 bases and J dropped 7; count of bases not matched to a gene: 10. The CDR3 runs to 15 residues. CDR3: CAWSFRQGLVEKLFF. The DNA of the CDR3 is TGTGCCTGGAGTTTTCGACAGGGTTTGGTTGAAAAACTGTTTTTT.

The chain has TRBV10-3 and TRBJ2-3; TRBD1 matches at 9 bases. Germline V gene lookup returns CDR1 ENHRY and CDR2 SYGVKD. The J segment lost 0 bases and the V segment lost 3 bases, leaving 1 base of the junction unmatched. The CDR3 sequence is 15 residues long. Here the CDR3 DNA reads TGTGCCATCAGTGACGGACAGGGGAGCACAGATACGCAGTATTTT. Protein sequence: CAISDGQGSTDTQYF.

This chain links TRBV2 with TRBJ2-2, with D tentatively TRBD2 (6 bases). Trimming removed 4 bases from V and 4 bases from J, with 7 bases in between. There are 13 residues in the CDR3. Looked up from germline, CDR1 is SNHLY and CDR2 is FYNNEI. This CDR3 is CASSAGVTGELFF. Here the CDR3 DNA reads TGTGCCAGCAGTGCGGGAGTCACCGGGGAGCTGTTTTTT.

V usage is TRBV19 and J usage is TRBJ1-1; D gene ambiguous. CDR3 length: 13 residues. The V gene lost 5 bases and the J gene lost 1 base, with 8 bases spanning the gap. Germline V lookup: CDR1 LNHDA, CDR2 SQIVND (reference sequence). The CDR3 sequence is CASSLGGNTEAFF. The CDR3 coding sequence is TGTGCCAGTAGTCTCGGTGGGAACACTGAAGCTTTCTTT.

This CDR3 reads CASSRAANSPLHF. Written as DNA, the CDR3 is TGTGCCTCATCCAGGGCAGCTAATTCACCCCTCCACTTT. This chain links TRBV30 with TRBJ1-6, with D possibly TRBD1 on 5 matching bases. Germline V gives CDR1 GTSNPN, CDR2 SVGIG (reference sequence). The CDR3 has 13 amino acids. Between the trimmed V and J ends, which lost 7 bases and 6 bases, there was a span of 13 bases.

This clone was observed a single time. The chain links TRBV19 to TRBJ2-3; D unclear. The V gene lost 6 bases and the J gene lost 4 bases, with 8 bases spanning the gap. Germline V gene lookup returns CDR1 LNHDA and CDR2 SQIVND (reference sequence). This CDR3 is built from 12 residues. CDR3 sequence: CASSTKADTQYF. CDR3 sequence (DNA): TGTGCCAGTAGCACTAAGGCAGATACGCAGTATTTT. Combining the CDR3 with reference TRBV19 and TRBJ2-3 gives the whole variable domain DGGITQSPKYLFRKEGQNVTLSCEQNLNHDAMYWYRQDPGQGLRLIYYSQIVNDFQKGDIAEGYSVSREKKESFPLTVTSAQKNPTAFYLCASSTKADTQYFGPGTRLTVL.

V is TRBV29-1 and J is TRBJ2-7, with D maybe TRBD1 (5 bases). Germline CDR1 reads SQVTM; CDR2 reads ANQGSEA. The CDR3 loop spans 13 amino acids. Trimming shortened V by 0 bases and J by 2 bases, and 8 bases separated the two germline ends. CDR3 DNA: TGCAGCGTTGAAGAGGGGCAGACCTACGAGCAGTACTTC. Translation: CSVEEGQTYEQYF.

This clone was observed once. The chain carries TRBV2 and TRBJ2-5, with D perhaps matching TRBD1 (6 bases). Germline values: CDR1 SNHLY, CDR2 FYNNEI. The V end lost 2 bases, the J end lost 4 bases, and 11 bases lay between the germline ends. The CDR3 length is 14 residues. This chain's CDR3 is CASSEQGWGETQYF. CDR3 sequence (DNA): TGTGCCAGCAGTGAACAGGGGTGGGGAGAGACCCAGTACTTC. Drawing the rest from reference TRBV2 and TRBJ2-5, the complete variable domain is EPEVTQTPSHQVTQMGQEVILRCVPISNHLYFYWYRQILGQKVEFLVSFYNNEISEKSEIFDDQFSVERPDGSNFTLKIRSTKLEDSAMYFCASSEQGWGETQYFGPGTRLLVL.

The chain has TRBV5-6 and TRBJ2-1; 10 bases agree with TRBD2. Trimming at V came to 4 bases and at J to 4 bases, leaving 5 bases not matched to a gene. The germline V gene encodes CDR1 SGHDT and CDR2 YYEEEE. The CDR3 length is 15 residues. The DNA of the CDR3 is TGTGCCAGCAGCCCCCCAGCGGGGGGGTACAATGAGCAGTTCTTC. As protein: CASSPPAGGYNEQFF. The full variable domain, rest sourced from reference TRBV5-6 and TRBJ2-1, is DAGVTQSPTHLIKTRGQQVTLRCSPKSGHDTVSWYQQALGQGPQFIFQYYEEEERQRGNFPDRFSGHQFPNYSSELNVNALLLGDSALYLCASSPPAGGYNEQFFGPGTRLTVL.

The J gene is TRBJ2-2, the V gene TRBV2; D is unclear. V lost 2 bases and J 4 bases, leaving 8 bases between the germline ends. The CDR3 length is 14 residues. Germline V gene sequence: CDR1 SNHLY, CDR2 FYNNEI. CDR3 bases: TGTGCCAGCAGTGAAATCACTCCCACCGGGGAGCTGTTTTTT. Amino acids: CASSEITPTGELFF.

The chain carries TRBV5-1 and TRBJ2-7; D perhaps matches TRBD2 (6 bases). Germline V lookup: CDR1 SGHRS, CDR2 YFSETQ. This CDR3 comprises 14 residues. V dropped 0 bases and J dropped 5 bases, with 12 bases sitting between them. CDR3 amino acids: CASSLDGSSNEQYF. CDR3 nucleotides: TGCGCCAGCAGCTTGGACGGGAGTAGCAACGAGCAGTACTTC.

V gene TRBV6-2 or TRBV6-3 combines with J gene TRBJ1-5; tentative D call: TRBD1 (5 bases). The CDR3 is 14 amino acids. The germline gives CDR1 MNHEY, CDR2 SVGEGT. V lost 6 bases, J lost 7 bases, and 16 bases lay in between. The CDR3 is CASSSPGRVQPQHF. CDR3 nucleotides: TGTGCCAGCAGCTCTCCGGGCAGGGTGCAGCCCCAGCATTTT.

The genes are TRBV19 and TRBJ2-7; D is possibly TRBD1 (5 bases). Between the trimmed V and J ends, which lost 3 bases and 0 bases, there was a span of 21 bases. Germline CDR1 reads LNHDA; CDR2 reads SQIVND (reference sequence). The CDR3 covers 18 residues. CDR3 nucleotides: TGTGCCAGTAGTATTTTTAGGGGATCCGAGACAAGCTCCTACGAGCAGTACTTC. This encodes CASSIFRGSETSSYEQYF.

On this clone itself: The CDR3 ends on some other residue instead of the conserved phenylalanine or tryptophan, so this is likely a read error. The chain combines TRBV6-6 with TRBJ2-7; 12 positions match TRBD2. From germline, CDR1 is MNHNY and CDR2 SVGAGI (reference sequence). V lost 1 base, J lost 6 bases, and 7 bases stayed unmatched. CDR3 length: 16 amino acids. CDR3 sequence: CASSYLLAGGRGEQYL. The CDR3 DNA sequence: TGTGCCAGCAGTTACTTGCTAGCGGGAGGGAGAGGCGAGCAGTACCTC.

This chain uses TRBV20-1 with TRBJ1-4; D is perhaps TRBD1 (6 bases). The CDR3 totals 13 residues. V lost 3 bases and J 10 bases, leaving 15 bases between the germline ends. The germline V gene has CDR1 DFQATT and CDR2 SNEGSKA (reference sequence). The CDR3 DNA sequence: TGCAGTGCTAGTAGGGCAGGGGACCGAAAACTGTTTTTT. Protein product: CSASRAGDRKLFF.

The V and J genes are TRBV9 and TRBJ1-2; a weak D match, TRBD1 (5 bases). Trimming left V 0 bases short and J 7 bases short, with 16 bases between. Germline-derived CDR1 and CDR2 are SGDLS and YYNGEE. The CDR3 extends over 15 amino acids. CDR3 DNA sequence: TGTGCCAGCAGCGTAGGGTCTCGGGGGATCGGTGGCTACACCTTC. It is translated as CASSVGSRGIGGYTF.

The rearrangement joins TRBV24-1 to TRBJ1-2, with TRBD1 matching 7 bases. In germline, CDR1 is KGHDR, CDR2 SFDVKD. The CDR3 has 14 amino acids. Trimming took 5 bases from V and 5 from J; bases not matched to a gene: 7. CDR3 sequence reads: CATSGPGQTYGYTF. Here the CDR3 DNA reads TGTGCCACCAGTGGTCCGGGACAGACATATGGCTACACCTTC.

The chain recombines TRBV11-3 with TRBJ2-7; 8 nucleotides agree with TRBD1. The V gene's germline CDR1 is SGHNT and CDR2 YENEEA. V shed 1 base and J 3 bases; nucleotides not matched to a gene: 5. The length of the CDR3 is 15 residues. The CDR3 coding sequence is TGTGCCAGCAGCTTAGTCGGACAGGGAGTCTACGAGCAGTACTTC. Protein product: CASSLVGQGVYEQYF.